Each of the 32 T cell receptor beta chains below was sequenced from the same sample in a study of PD-1 blockade in classical Hodgkin lymphoma. Autologous stem cell transplantation was followed by relapse in every patient, and brentuximab vedotin exposure varied. Profiling relied on immunoSEQ multiplex PCR, and the TCRdb table lists in-frame clones only, not all of them. This table has some 41,000 clones, approximately 70% appearing once. Sequencing was performed on peripheral blood mononuclear cells (PBMCs), taken before the second cycle of nivolumab. These receptors were taken from a human donor with classical Hodgkin lymphoma.

This clone was found a few times. The CDR3 sequence is CASSEQRVRETQYF. CDR3 DNA: TGTGCCAGCAGTGAGCAGCGGGTTCGTGAGACCCAGTACTTC. The chain employs TRBV27 and TRBJ2-5; TRBD2 is a possible D gene (6 bases). V dropped 5 bases and J dropped 5 bases, with 15 bases sitting between them. Germline values: CDR1 MNHEY, CDR2 SMNVEV (reference sequence). This CDR3 is 14 amino acids long.

The rearrangement uses TRBV28 and TRBJ2-1; 12 bases agree with TRBD2. The CDR3 contains 17 residues. J was trimmed by 5 bases and V by 9 bases; bases with no gene match: 14. CDR1 and CDR2 (germline): MDHEN, SYDVKM. The CDR3 nucleotides read TGTGCCAGTAAGACAGGGGCGGGACTAGCGGGCCACAATGAGCAGTTCTTC. Protein sequence: CASKTGAGLAGHNEQFF.

This chain joins TRBV30 and TRBJ2-4, with D maybe TRBD2 (5 bases). The CDR3 runs 14 residues. Germline CDR1 is GTSNPN and CDR2 is SVGIG (reference sequence). The V and J ends lost 5 bases and 0 bases respectively, with 11 bases between them. The CDR3 DNA reads as TGTGCCTGGGGACGGGCGGGAGCCAAAAACATTCAGTACTTC. This gives the protein CAWGRAGAKNIQYF.

This clone was counted only a few times. The chain links TRBV28 to TRBJ2-7; no definite D call. V was pared by 3 bases and J by 5 bases, with 5 bases between. In germline, CDR1 is MDHEN, CDR2 SYDVKM. The CDR3 contains 11 residues. The CDR3 DNA reads as TGTGCCAGCAGTTTCTCGAACGAGCAGTACTTC. The encoded protein is CASSFSNEQYF.

The chain is built from TRBV27 and TRBJ2-1; D is perhaps TRBD2 (6 bases). Germline CDR1 and CDR2: MNHEY and SMNVEV (reference sequence). The V and J ends lost 0 bases and 3 bases respectively, with 21 bases between them. The CDR3 is made up of 19 amino acids. The CDR3 reads CASSLSPALGLGLYNEQFF. Here the CDR3 DNA reads TGTGCCAGCAGTTTATCCCCGGCCTTGGGACTGGGCCTCTACAATGAGCAGTTCTTC.

The genes are TRBV28 and TRBJ1-5; unclear D gene. CDR3 length: 14 residues. V was trimmed by 5 bases and J by 7 bases, leaving 15 bases between them. CDR1 is MDHEN and CDR2 is SYDVKM in the germline V gene. The CDR3 is CASSARSGWQPQHF. CDR3 nucleotides: TGTGCCAGCAGTGCTCGGTCGGGATGGCAGCCCCAGCATTTT.

The CDR3 loop is CASSFGGMNTEAFF. The CDR3 DNA reads TGTGCCAGCAGCTTCGGGGGAATGAACACTGAAGCTTTCTTT. This chain connects TRBV5-6 to TRBJ1-1, with D possibly TRBD1 on 5 matching bases. There are 14 residues in the CDR3. Germline V gene lookup returns CDR1 SGHDT and CDR2 YYEEEE. Trimming pared 2 bases from V and 0 bases from J, leaving 8 bases between. The variable domain in full, completed from reference TRBV5-6 and TRBJ1-1, reads DAGVTQSPTHLIKTRGQQVTLRCSPKSGHDTVSWYQQALGQGPQFIFQYYEEEERQRGNFPDRFSGHQFPNYSSELNVNALLLGDSALYLCASSFGGMNTEAFFGQGTRLTVV.

The chain joins TRBV2 to TRBJ2-7; 9 nucleotides match TRBD1. The CDR3 has 15 residues. V trimming: 6 bases; J trimming: 0 bases; junction bases outside the gene matches: 6. CDR1 SNHLY and CDR2 FYNNEI come from the germline V gene. This CDR3 is CASRDRGTYSYEQYF. CDR3 nucleotides: TGTGCCAGCAGGGACAGGGGAACCTACTCCTACGAGCAGTACTTC.

V is TRBV29-1 and J is TRBJ1-1; the D is unclear. The CDR3 is made up of 16 amino acids. V gave up 4 bases and J gave up 0 bases, with 18 bases separating them. Germline CDR1 SQVTM, CDR2 ANQGSEA. CDR3 in DNA: TGCAGCGTTGGTAATCGTGTCAGGCTTGTGAACACTGAAGCTTTCTTT. The encoded protein is CSVGNRVRLVNTEAFF.

The CDR3 nucleotides are TGTGCCACCAGCGACCCGCCCGGGGATACGCAGTATTTT. The encoded protein is CATSDPPGDTQYF. This sequence joins TRBV15 and TRBJ2-3; D is uncertain. From germline, CDR1 is LNHNV and CDR2 YYDKDF (reference sequence). With 5 bases removed from V and 6 bases from J, the gap between germline ends came to 12 bases. The CDR3 runs 13 residues.

In its sample, this clone was seen a few times. The chain links TRBV7-9 to TRBJ2-1; 9 positions agree with TRBD2. The CDR3 contains 14 residues. The germline V gene has CDR1 SEHNR and CDR2 FQNEAQ (reference sequence). V trimming: 10 bases; J trimming: 5 bases; junction bases outside the gene matches: 9. The CDR3 bases are TGTGCCACCAGAATTAGCGGGAGAAACAATGAGCAGTTCTTC. It codes for CATRISGRNNEQFF. The full variable domain, completed using reference TRBV7-9 and TRBJ2-1, is DTGVSQNPRHKITKRGQNVTFRCDPISEHNRLYWYRQTLGQGPEFLTYFQNEAQLEKSRLLSDRFSAERPKGSFSTLEIQRTEQGDSAMYLCATRISGRNNEQFFGPGTRLTVL.

V usage is TRBV7-2 and J usage is TRBJ2-2; tentatively, D is TRBD1 or TRBD2 (5 bases each). This CDR3 has 15 amino acids. CDR1 and CDR2 from the germline V gene are SGHTA and FQGNSA. V lost 1 base and J 6 bases, leaving 12 bases between the germline ends. The CDR3 is CASSLGVVGPGELFF. In DNA form, the CDR3 reads TGTGCCAGCAGCTTAGGGGTTGTGGGACCCGGGGAGCTGTTTTTT. The variable domain in full, with the rest retrieved from reference TRBV7-2 and TRBJ2-2, is GAGVSQSPSNKVTEKGKDVELRCDPISGHTALYWYRQSLGQGLEFLIYFQGNSAPDKSGLPSDRFSAERTGGSVSTLTIQRTQQEDSAVYLCASSLGVVGPGELFFGEGSRLTVL.

The chain couples TRBV18 to TRBJ1-5; D is ambiguous. V shed 3 bases and J shed 0 bases, with 9 bases lying between them. Looked up from germline, CDR1 is KGHSH and CDR2 is LQKENI. The CDR3 spans 15 residues. CDR3 sequence (DNA): TGTGCCAGCTCACCGGGCGGATATAGCAATCAGCCCCAGCATTTT. This translates into CASSPGGYSNQPQHF.

The rearrangement uses TRBV2 and TRBJ2-5; TRBD2 matches at 7 bases. The V gene end was trimmed by 9 bases and the J gene end by 7 bases; junction bases not matched to a gene: 14. The CDR3 contains 14 residues. CDR1 and CDR2 from the germline V gene are SNHLY and FYNNEI. The CDR3 spells CARGVSGTPGTQYF. The CDR3 DNA sequence: TGTGCCAGGGGGGTGAGCGGGACCCCAGGGACCCAGTACTTC.

This clone showed up just a few times. This sequence joins TRBV7-9 and TRBJ2-1, with a possible D match to TRBD2 (5 bases). Per the germline V gene, CDR1 is SEHNR and CDR2 is FQNEAQ (reference sequence). Trimming took 3 bases from V and 6 from J, leaving 12 bases between them. This CDR3 has 14 amino acids. The CDR3 sequence: CASSFSLGGNEQFF. The CDR3, as DNA: TGTGCCAGCAGCTTCTCCCTAGGAGGCAATGAGCAGTTCTTC.

The chain combines TRBV6-4 with TRBJ2-7; D gene uncertain. CDR1 is MRHNA, CDR2 SNTAGT, per germline. V lost 6 bases and J lost 6, with 15 bases in between. This CDR3 has 13 residues. CDR3 coding DNA: TGTGCCAGCAGCCGGTCACCGGGTGGCGAGCAGTACTTC. This encodes CASSRSPGGEQYF.

The gene calls are TRBV13 and TRBJ2-1, with 9 bases lining up with TRBD1. J lost 7 bases, V lost 6 bases, and 7 bases had no gene match. Germline V gene sequence: CDR1 PRHDT, CDR2 FYEKMQ (reference sequence). The CDR3 has 14 residues. CDR3 sequence (DNA): TGTGCCAGCAGTACAGGGGGCCTAGCGAATGAGCAGTTCTTC. It is translated as CASSTGGLANEQFF.

CDR3 DNA: TGTGCCAGCACCCTGGAAGGAGAGCAGTACTTC. Translating it yields CASTLEGEQYF. This chain uses TRBV28 with TRBJ2-7; D not certain. The germline V and J ends were trimmed by 7 bases and 7 bases, with 11 bases remaining between them. The germline gives CDR1 MDHEN, CDR2 SYDVKM. This CDR3 is built from 11 residues.

The rearrangement joins TRBV7-2 to TRBJ2-2; TRBD1 might be the D (7 bases). The CDR3 is 16 amino acids. Germline-derived CDR1 and CDR2 are SGHTA and FQGNSA. Trimming took 5 bases from V and 4 from J, leaving 17 bases between them. The CDR3 region has the DNA TGTGCCAGCAGCGAGGGGGCGGGAATAGGCACCGGGGAGCTGTTTTTT. This translates into CASSEGAGIGTGELFF.

The rearrangement joins TRBV5-1 to TRBJ1-1; TRBD1 matches 10 bases. The CDR3 is made up of 15 amino acids. Trimming at V came to 3 bases and at J to 7 bases, leaving 9 bases not matched to a gene. Germline CDR1 and CDR2: SGHRS and YFSETQ. The CDR3 protein is CASSSPGTGESEAFF. CDR3 nucleotides: TGCGCCAGCAGCTCGCCCGGGACAGGGGAGAGTGAAGCTTTCTTT.

The chain recombines TRBV2 with TRBJ1-2; D gene uncertain. The CDR3 is 12 amino acids. The germline V gene encodes CDR1 SNHLY and CDR2 FYNNEI. Trimming took 6 bases from V and 5 from J, leaving 10 bases between them. The CDR3 nucleotides read TGTGCCAGCAGGGCAGCCAATTATGGCTACACCTTC. Protein: CASRAANYGYTF.

This clone was detected only once. The chain employs TRBV29-1 and TRBJ2-2; TRBD1 matches at 9 bases. Germline V gives CDR1 SQVTM, CDR2 ANQGSEA. There are 14 residues in the CDR3. The V segment lost 5 bases and the J segment 3 bases; nucleotides outside the gene matches: 4. CDR3 sequence (DNA): TGCAGCGTTCGTCGGACAGGGGACACCGGGGAGCTGTTTTTT. This translates into CSVRRTGDTGELFF.

This chain connects TRBV27 to TRBJ1-2; the match to TRBD1 covers 7 bases. The V gene end was trimmed by 6 bases and the J gene end by 4 bases; junction bases not matched to a gene: 8. The CDR3 contains 14 residues. In germline, CDR1 is MNHEY, CDR2 SMNVEV (reference sequence). This chain's CDR3 is CASRGGQQIYGYTF. CDR3 nucleotide sequence: TGTGCCAGCAGGGGGGGACAGCAGATCTATGGCTACACCTTC.

This clone has only one observation. The gene calls are TRBV30 and TRBJ1-2, with D hard to call. Looked up from germline, CDR1 is GTSNPN and CDR2 is SVGIG (reference sequence). The CDR3 has 15 amino acids. Trimming shortened V by 2 bases and J by 3 bases, and 16 bases separated the two germline ends. As DNA, the CDR3 is TGTGCCTGGAGTTACAGTATCCCGGCCGACTATGGCTACACCTTC. This translates into CAWSYSIPADYGYTF.

The chain links TRBV6-1 to TRBJ1-2; D perhaps matches TRBD1 (5 bases). This CDR3 is built from 12 residues. Germline V lookup: CDR1 MNHNS, CDR2 SASEGT. The V and J ends lost 6 bases and 1 base respectively, with 6 bases between them. DNA of the CDR3: TGTGCCAGCAGGACAGTTAACTATGGCTACACCTTC. This translates into CASRTVNYGYTF.

This sequence joins TRBV7-2 and TRBJ2-1; 7 positions agree with TRBD1. This CDR3 contains 16 residues. Unmatched junction bases numbered 10, after V lost 5 bases and J lost 3 bases. The V gene's germline CDR1 is SGHTA and CDR2 FQGNSA. CDR3 sequence (DNA): TGTGCCAGCAGCCCCAGGACAGGTCGGGGCTACAATGAGCAGTTCTTC. Amino acids: CASSPRTGRGYNEQFF.

The V call is TRBV30, the J call TRBJ1-1; 7 nucleotides agree with TRBD1. Trimming took 4 bases from V and 4 from J; bases not matched to a gene: 9. This CDR3 spans 14 amino acids. The germline CDR1 and CDR2 sequences are GTSNPN and SVGIG (reference sequence). The CDR3 coding sequence is TGTGCCTGGAACACCGACAGGGTCTTCACTGAAGCTTTCTTT. Amino acids: CAWNTDRVFTEAFF.

CDR3 sequence: CASSYLGYNEQYF. Here the CDR3 DNA reads TGTGCCAGCAGTTATCTCGGATACAACGAGCAGTACTTC. The gene calls are TRBV6-5 and TRBJ2-7; D is undetermined. V lost 3 bases to trimming and J lost 5 bases, with 11 bases between them. CDR1 is MNHEY and CDR2 is SVGAGI in the germline V gene. This CDR3 has 13 residues.

In this sample, this clone turned up a few times. This chain uses TRBV5-4 with TRBJ2-5; 10 bases line up with TRBD2. CDR1 SGHNT and CDR2 YYREEE come from the germline V gene (reference sequence). The CDR3 has 16 residues. Trimming at V came to 3 bases and at J to 4 bases, leaving 9 bases not matched to a gene. CDR3 residues: CASSSRLAGVLETQYF. CDR3 nucleotides: TGTGCCAGCAGCTCTCGTCTAGCGGGAGTTTTAGAGACCCAGTACTTC.

J is TRBJ2-1 and V is TRBV7-8, with 9 positions matching TRBD2. Germline CDR1 and CDR2: SGHVS and FQNEAQ. This CDR3 spans 16 amino acids. Trimming cost V 5 bases and J 8 bases; bases outside gene matches: 13. The DNA for the CDR3 is TGTGCCAGCAGCCCCCCGTCGGGACTAGCCTTCGATGAGCAGTTCTTC. Translation gives CASSPPSGLAFDEQFF.

The rearrangement links TRBV27 to TRBJ1-1; D call uncertain. Germline CDR1 MNHEY, CDR2 SMNVEV (reference sequence). The V end was cut by 7 bases, the J end by 9 bases, with 6 bases between. This CDR3 has 9 residues. CDR3 sequence reads: CASNPQAFF. CDR3 DNA: TGTGCCAGCAATCCGCAAGCTTTCTTT.

This clone was recorded once. The chain employs TRBV11-2 and TRBJ2-4; D may be TRBD1 (6 bases). V was clipped by 2 bases and J by 0 bases, with 14 bases between them. The CDR3 has 17 amino acids. Germline V gene sequence: CDR1 SGHAT, CDR2 FQNNGV. CDR3 loop: CASSLIQGSGAKNIQYF. The CDR3 nucleotides are TGTGCCAGCAGCTTAATACAGGGTTCCGGAGCCAAAAACATTCAGTACTTC.